Presented here are 4 T cell receptor beta chains from one specimen sequenced in a study of OX40 agonist ivuxolimab in advanced cancers. The library came from the immunoSEQ multiplex PCR assay. Held by TCRdb, this immuneACCESS table contains in-frame sequences only and omits some clones. Under half of the omission traces to an unresolved V gene where checked; the cause of the rest is unknown. This sample comprises approximately 50,000 clones, approximately 80% of them detected only once. Roughly an eighth of the sample is held by the ten biggest clonotypes. The sequencing here drew on CD4+ or CD8+ T cells sorted from blood, taken in a trial of the OX40 agonist ivuxolimab. The receptor set was obtained from an adult with an advanced solid tumor such as melanoma, head and neck, liver or kidney cancer.

The CDR3 DNA reads TGTGCCAGCAGTTTCGCCCCCCCCCGGGACGGTGGAAACACCATATATTTT. Protein: CASSFAPPRDGGNTIYF. This sequence joins TRBV27 and TRBJ1-3, with D possibly TRBD1 on 5 matching bases. From germline, CDR1 is MNHEY and CDR2 SMNVEV (reference sequence). With 3 bases removed from V and 3 bases from J, the gap between germline ends came to 18 bases. The CDR3 is 17 residues long.

This rearrangement joins TRBV4-1 to TRBJ1-5; unclear D gene. Germline V gene lookup returns CDR1 MGHRA and CDR2 YSYEKL. The V end lost 0 bases, the J end lost 5 bases, and 11 bases lay between the germline ends. CDR3 length: 15 residues. This chain's CDR3 is CASSQEIQRYQPQHF. The CDR3 nucleotides are TGCGCCAGCAGCCAAGAAATACAGAGATATCAGCCCCAGCATTTT.

The chain uses TRBV9 and TRBJ2-1; no clear D gene. With 0 bases removed from V and 8 bases from J, the gap between germline ends came to 12 bases. CDR1 is SGDLS, CDR2 YYNGEE, per germline. This CDR3 has 14 residues. The CDR3 sequence is CASSVASSRYEQFF. The CDR3 coding sequence is TGTGCCAGCAGCGTAGCGTCCTCCCGTTATGAGCAGTTCTTC.

The chain has TRBV2 and TRBJ2-7; the D is unclear. V lost 3 bases to trimming and J lost 6 bases, with 9 bases between them. Germline V CDR1 and CDR2: SNHLY, FYNNEI. The CDR3 loop spans 12 amino acids. The CDR3 bases are TGTGCCAGCAGTGAGTTTGATACCGAGCAGTACTTC. Translating gives CASSEFDTEQYF.